This TCR beta chain was recorded in a study of cytomegalovirus exposure and HLA in healthy donors. As for the donors, each was a healthy bone marrow donor. J gave up 4 bases and V 3 bases, and 3 bases lay outside the gene matches. Germline V gene sequence: CDR1 SGHRS, CDR2 YFSETQ. This CDR3 has 14 amino acids. Study-level results: The authors judged a highly shared variant cluster likely a sequencing artifact. What a later analysis reportedly showed was that an Asian-associated ancestry cluster had fewer N-insertions than the roughly 670-donor mean. In vitro, a few CMV-associated chains proved specific for CMV antigens.

With respect to this clone: The antigen remains undetermined.

PCR amplification relied on 60 Vbeta primers (plus 13 Jbeta primers). Profiled with immunoSEQ multiplex PCR; TCRdb holds only in-frame clones, not every one. The table has about 210,000 clones, about three quarters seen once. Sequenced sample: PBMCs. The chain has TRBV5-1 and TRBJ2-7, with 11 bases matching TRBD1. The receptor was derived from a boy between 10 and 17 years old in good health and CMV-seronegative. CDR3 region: CASSWGDRGYEQYF. DNA of the CDR3: TGCGCCAGCAGCTGGGGGGACAGGGGGTACGAGCAGTACTTC.